This T cell receptor (beta chain) was sequenced during a study of cytotoxic CD8 clonotypes in ibrutinib-treated CLL. Study-level findings and limits: Exceeding age-matched healthy donors, baseline clonality also tracked the counts of circulating CD8+ T cells.

CDR1 and CDR2 (germline): SGHTA, FQGTGA. The CDR3 loop spans 13 amino acids. The V end was cut by 1 base, the J end by 3 bases, with 6 bases between. On this clone itself: Its antigen is unknown.

Measured with immunoSEQ multiplex PCR; TCRdb has only the in-frame clones, and not every one. The sample contains some 170,000 clones, around nine tenths of which appear only once. The sequence was obtained from a human donor with chronic lymphocytic leukemia. The V gene is TRBV7-3, the J gene TRBJ1-1; D unclear. Sequenced material: PBMCs, taken at disease progression, from a patient treated with ibrutinib. CDR3 in DNA: TGTGCCAGCAGCTTAAACGGGGACACTGAAGCTTTCTTT. It specifies CASSLNGDTEAFF. The complete variable domain, with remaining parts taken from reference TRBV7-3 and TRBJ1-1, reads GAGVSQTPSNKVTEKGKYVELRCDPISGHTALYWYRQSLGQGPEFLIYFQGTGAADDSGLPNDRFFAVRPEGSVSTLKIQRTERGDSAVYLCASSLNGDTEAFFGQGTRLTVV.